This T cell receptor beta chain was retrieved from a study of blood T cell repertoires in COVID-19. Sequenced by immunoSEQ multiplex PCR; TCRdb stores in-frame clones only, minus some. The sample carries approximately 69,000 clones, over 70% recorded once. This clone has only a few counts. The specimen sequenced was peripheral blood. The sequence derives from a man in his fifties or sixties with acute or convalescent COVID-19.

This CDR3 is CASSEMRGNEQFF. The CDR3, as DNA: TGTGCCAGCTCAGAAATGCGAGGCAATGAGCAGTTCTTC. This chain links TRBV18 with TRBJ2-1; D ambiguous. Germline assignment: CDR1 KGHSH and CDR2 LQKENI. V lost 5 bases and J lost 6, with 11 bases in between. The CDR3 contains 13 residues. Looking up the rest from reference TRBV18 and TRBJ2-1 gives the full variable domain: NAGVMQNPRHLVRRRGQEARLRCSPMKGHSHVYWYRQLPEEGLKFMVYLQKENIIDESGMPKERFSAEFPKEGPSILRIQQVVRGDSAAYFCASSEMRGNEQFFGPGTRLTVL.